This is a list of T cell receptor beta chains from one sample in a study of shared clonotypes between healthy human individuals. Clones were sequenced by immunoSEQ multiplex PCR, and TCRdb holds only the in-frame ones, with some missing. The data contain approximately 620,000 clones, 97% of them singletons. Sequences were obtained from naive CD4+ T cells sorted from blood. These receptors all come from a woman in her thirties in good health. Both conserved end residues are part of each CDR3. D genes are given only for firm matches. Some rows have no size entry. The others give once, few or many, or a class for an expanded clone.

V	size	length	D	J	DNA	CDR3
TRBV28	NA	15	TRBD2	TRBJ2-1	TGTGCCAGCAGTTTAATAGCGGGACCATACAATGAGCAGTTCTTC	CASSLIAGPYNEQFF
TRBV19	NA	14	TRBD1	TRBJ1-2	TGTGCCAGTAGTAGACCGGACAGGGCTGTCGGCTACACCTTC	CASSRPDRAVGYTF
TRBV5-1	NA	16	TRBD2	TRBJ2-1	TGCGCCAGCAGCCAGTCCGGGACTAGCGGAGAGGGTGAGCAGTTCTTC	CASSQSGTSGEGEQFF
TRBV5-1	NA	15	NA	TRBJ2-7	TGCGCCAGCAGCGCGGAACCAGGGTCCCCCTACGAGCAGTACTTC	CASSAEPGSPYEQYF
TRBV18	NA	15	TRBD2	TRBJ2-1	TGTGCCAGCTCACCACCGGGACTAGCGGGATATGAGCAGTTCTTC	CASSPPGLAGYEQFF
TRBV5-1	NA	14	NA	TRBJ2-5	TGCGCCAGCAGCTTCGGTCGAGGGCAAGAGACCCAGTACTTC	CASSFGRGQETQYF
TRBV30	NA	12	NA	TRBJ2-1	TGTGCCTGGAGATGGAGCCACAATGAGCAGTTCTTC	CAWRWSHNEQFF
TRBV7-2	NA	16	TRBD2	TRBJ2-5	TGTGCCAGCAGCTTCAAATTAAGCGGGAGTGGGGAGACCCAGTACTTC	CASSFKLSGSGETQYF
TRBV6-5	NA	14	NA	TRBJ2-7	TGTGCCAGCAGTTTACACGACAGATTCTACGAGCAGTACTTC	CASSLHDRFYEQYF
TRBV2	NA	12	TRBD1	TRBJ1-2	TGTGCCAGCTGGACAGGGGGAGAAGGCTACACCTTC	CASWTGGEGYTF
TRBV28	NA	15	NA	TRBJ1-4	TGTGCCAGCAGTTTAATCCGAGCAACTAATGAAAAACTGTTTTTT	CASSLIRATNEKLFF
TRBV5-1	NA	14	TRBD1	TRBJ2-5	TGCGCCAGCACCACAAACAGGGGGCTTGAGACCCAGTACTTC	CASTTNRGLETQYF
TRBV28	NA	19	NA	TRBJ2-1	TGTGCCAGCAGTTCCCATAGCGCGACAGTCCAAAGAGCCTACAATGAGCAGTTCTTC	CASSSHSATVQRAYNEQFF
TRBV12-5	NA	15	NA	TRBJ2-7	TGTGCTAGTGGTTTGGCTCCCCAGGGCAACCACGAGCAGTACTTC	CASGLAPQGNHEQYF
TRBV5-8	once	12	NA	TRBJ1-4	TGTGCCGGAACGGGGGCTAATGAAAAACTGTTTTTT	CAGTGANEKLFF
TRBV5-1	NA	16	TRBD2	TRBJ2-7	TGCGCCAGCAGCCCCAGACTAGCGGGAGAAGGCTACGAGCAGTACTTC	CASSPRLAGEGYEQYF
TRBV9	NA	16	NA	TRBJ1-3	TGTGCCAGCAGCGTAGGGACTAAGAACTCTGGAAACACCATATATTTT	CASSVGTKNSGNTIYF
TRBV2	NA	17	TRBD2	TRBJ2-7	TGTGCCAGCAGTGACCTCGGAGGACTAGCGACCTCCTACGAGCAGTACTTC	CASSDLGGLATSYEQYF
TRBV7-9	NA	16	TRBD2	TRBJ2-3	TGTGCCAGCAGCACAGGACTAGCGGGGGGCACAGATACGCAGTATTTT	CASSTGLAGGTDTQYF
TRBV7-8	NA	17	TRBD2	TRBJ2-3	TGTGCCAGCAGACCCGGGACTAGCGGGTTTAGCACAGATACGCAGTATTTT	CASRPGTSGFSTDTQYF
TRBV6-1	NA	13	NA	TRBJ2-7	TGTGCCAGCAGTGAAGCCAGGGGACTCGAGCAGTACTTC	CASSEARGLEQYF
TRBV6-1	NA	14	NA	TRBJ1-5	TGTGCCAGCGCAAATAACTTCGGGGATCAGCCCCAGCATTTT	CASANNFGDQPQHF
TRBV27	NA	16	TRBD1	TRBJ2-6	TGTGCCAGCAGTCTCTGGACAGGAGCTGGGGCCAACGTCCTGACTTTC	CASSLWTGAGANVLTF
TRBV4-2	NA	16	NA	TRBJ1-4	TGTGCCAGCAGCCAACCTTATATGCGAGATGGTGAAAAACTGTTTTTT	CASSQPYMRDGEKLFF
TRBV2	NA	15	NA	TRBJ2-7	TGTGCCAGCAGTGAAAGGGGTCCCTTCCCCTACGAGCAGTACTTC	CASSERGPFPYEQYF
TRBV9	NA	15	TRBD1	TRBJ1-5	TGTGCCAGCAGCGCGTCGGGACAGCCAAATCAGCCCCAGCATTTT	CASSASGQPNQPQHF
TRBV2	once	14	NA	TRBJ1-2	TGTGCCAGCAGTGCCGCCGGGACGGCGGGCGGCTACACCTTC	CASSAAGTAGGYTF
TRBV15	NA	16	TRBD2	TRBJ2-7	TGTGCCACCAGCAGAGCAAGGCTAGCGGGTTCCTACGAGCAGTACTTC	CATSRARLAGSYEQYF
TRBV7-9	NA	18	TRBD2	TRBJ2-3	TGTGCCAGCAGCCCCGGACTAGCGGGAGGGAAGAGGAGAGATACGCAGTATTTT	CASSPGLAGGKRRDTQYF